These 18 T cell receptor beta chains came from one sample sequenced in a study of blood T cell repertoires in COVID-19. Profiling relied on immunoSEQ multiplex PCR, and the TCRdb table lists in-frame clones only, not all of them. The table has about 120,000 clones, about 85% seen once. The specimen was peripheral blood. The receptors originated from a man aged 70-80 years with acute or convalescent COVID-19.

The J gene is TRBJ1-1, the V gene TRBV9, with a possible D match to TRBD1 (6 bases). The germline V gene has CDR1 SGDLS and CDR2 YYNGEE. Trimming pared 3 bases from V and 1 base from J, leaving 13 bases between. The CDR3 runs to 15 residues. Here the CDR3 reads CASSARGGGNTEAFF. The DNA for the CDR3 is TGTGCCAGCAGCGCAAGGGGAGGGGGGAACACTGAAGCTTTCTTT.

The chain recombines TRBV30 with TRBJ2-7, with D tentatively TRBD1 (6 bases). The CDR3 is 11 amino acids. Germline V lookup: CDR1 GTSNPN, CDR2 SVGIG (reference sequence). CDR3 sequence (DNA): TGTGCGGTGAGAACAGGGATCGAGCAGTACTTC. Protein product: CAVRTGIEQYF.

This chain uses TRBV27 with TRBJ1-2; TRBD1 matches 10 bases. The germline V gene encodes CDR1 MNHEY and CDR2 SMNVEV (reference sequence). This CDR3 has 18 residues. The trim removed 3 bases at V and 7 bases at J, leaving 17 bases unmatched. In nucleotides, the CDR3 is TGTGCCAGCAGTTTGTCACCTCCCGGGACAGGGGTATATGGTGGCTACACCTTC. Translated: CASSLSPPGTGVYGGYTF.

The gene calls are TRBV5-5 and TRBJ2-3; 15 bases line up with TRBD2. Germline V gene lookup returns CDR1 SGHKS and CDR2 YYEKEE (reference sequence). Unmatched junction bases numbered 6, after V lost 4 bases and J lost 3 bases. This CDR3 has 17 amino acids. The chain's CDR3 is CASSPPGLAGGTDTQYF. The CDR3 DNA follows: TGTGCCAGCAGCCCTCCGGGACTAGCGGGGGGAACAGATACGCAGTATTTT.

The chain carries TRBV7-8 and TRBJ1-2; D possibly corresponds to TRBD1 (6 bases). Between the trimmed V and J ends, which lost 5 bases and 3 bases, there was a span of 16 bases. This CDR3 comprises 15 residues. Germline V gene sequence: CDR1 SGHVS, CDR2 FQNEAQ. The CDR3 spells CASSPEIDRYYGYTF. DNA for the CDR3: TGTGCCAGCAGCCCAGAAATCGACAGGTACTATGGCTACACCTTC.

This clone was picked up one time. The chain is built from TRBV3-1 (or the pseudogene TRBV3-2) and TRBJ1-1; 7 positions match TRBD1. The CDR3 loop spans 15 amino acids. The junction had 5 bases not matched to a gene; V was cut back by 4 bases and J by 0 bases. Germline CDR1 reads LGHDT; CDR2 reads YNNKEL (reference sequence). DNA for the CDR3: TGTGCCAGCAGCCCCTCGACAGGGTTGAACACTGAAGCTTTCTTT. Amino acids: CASSPSTGLNTEAFF.

The count of this clone is one. This chain connects TRBV5-4 to TRBJ1-1, with TRBD1 matching over 7 bases. CDR1 is SGHNT and CDR2 is YYREEE in the germline V gene (reference sequence). CDR3 length: 14 residues. J gave up 5 bases and V 5 bases, and 9 bases lay outside the gene matches. In DNA, the CDR3 is TGTGCCAGCAGTGTTCAGGGGGTAGGGACTGAAGCTTTCTTT. Protein product: CASSVQGVGTEAFF.

The gene calls are TRBV6-5 and TRBJ1-1; 11 positions match TRBD1. Per the germline V gene, CDR1 is MNHEY and CDR2 is SVGAGI. The CDR3 runs 15 residues. V lost 6 bases and J lost 8; bases outside the gene matches: 11. The chain's CDR3 is CASRGQGEETAEAFF. The CDR3 DNA reads as TGTGCCAGCAGGGGACAGGGGGAAGAGACTGCGGAAGCTTTCTTT.

The chain recombines TRBV19 with TRBJ1-2, with 9 bases identical to TRBD1. Germline V gene sequence: CDR1 LNHDA, CDR2 SQIVND (reference sequence). The CDR3 contains 15 residues. V shed 5 bases and J 7 bases; nucleotides not matched to a gene: 11. The CDR3 loop reads CASSLTLTDRGGYTF. The CDR3 bases are TGTGCCAGTAGTCTCACGTTAACGGACAGGGGTGGCTACACCTTC.

This clone came up many times. The V and J genes are TRBV19 and TRBJ2-2; D is possibly TRBD1 (6 bases). CDR1 is LNHDA and CDR2 is SQIVND in the germline V gene (reference sequence). V was pared by 5 bases and J by 4 bases, with 11 bases between. The CDR3 has 14 residues. The CDR3 here is CASSGDTITGELFF. The CDR3 DNA reads as TGTGCCAGTAGTGGGGACACCATCACCGGGGAGCTGTTTTTT.

CDR3 sequence reads: CASRPTGEQSGYTF. In nucleotides, the CDR3 is TGTGCCAGCAGGCCTACAGGGGAGCAGAGTGGCTACACCTTC. The chain joins TRBV6-5 to TRBJ1-2; 7 bases map to TRBD1. CDR3 size: 14 residues. V was clipped by 6 bases and J by 7 bases; unmatched bases: 11. From germline, CDR1 is MNHEY and CDR2 SVGAGI.

This chain uses TRBV5-1 with TRBJ1-5; D possibly corresponds to TRBD1 (6 bases). Trimming cost V 4 bases and J 6 bases, with 17 bases left between them. The V gene's germline CDR1 is SGHRS and CDR2 YFSETQ. The CDR3 loop spans 15 amino acids. In nucleotides, the CDR3 is TGCGCCAGCAGCACACAGGGTGGGGTAGGTCAGCCCCAGCATTTT. Amino acids: CASSTQGGVGQPQHF.

This clone has more than one count but fewer than ten. The chain uses TRBV2 and TRBJ2-1, with TRBD1 as a possible D gene (5 bases). The ends were cut back, 6 bases at V and 6 bases at J, with 18 bases in the middle. Germline loops: CDR1 SNHLY, CDR2 FYNNEI. The CDR3 length is 15 residues. The CDR3 nucleotides are TGTGCCAGCAGCAGGGTACCCTACGTCGGCAATGAGCAGTTCTTC. Its translation is CASSRVPYVGNEQFF.

J is TRBJ2-7 and V is TRBV11-3; TRBD2 might be the D (5 bases). Per germline, CDR1 SGHNT and CDR2 YENEEA. The germline V and J ends were trimmed by 0 bases and 0 bases, with 15 bases remaining between them. The CDR3 is 17 amino acids. The DNA of the CDR3 is TGTGCCAGCAGCTTAGATGTGGAGAGGGTTAGCTCCTACGAGCAGTACTTC. Its protein product is CASSLDVERVSSYEQYF.

This CDR3 is CASSPPGGRADTEAFF. The CDR3 DNA follows: TGCGCCAGCAGCCCCCCCGGGGGGAGGGCAGACACTGAAGCTTTCTTT. The rearrangement joins TRBV5-1 to TRBJ1-1, with a weak D call TRBD1 (5 bases). Germline V gives CDR1 SGHRS, CDR2 YFSETQ. Trimming took off 4 bases at V and 3 bases at J, with 19 bases between the two ends. The CDR3 sequence is 16 residues long.

The chain couples TRBV10-3 to TRBJ1-1, with no clear D. There are 13 residues in the CDR3. The V gene lost 5 bases and the J gene lost 0 bases, with 7 bases spanning the gap. CDR1 and CDR2 (germline): ENHRY, SYGVKD. CDR3 nucleotide sequence: TGTGCCATCAGTAGTGGCATGAACACTGAAGCTTTCTTT. Its translation is CAISSGMNTEAFF.

The CDR3 loop reads CASRAGVQDGGYTF. The CDR3 region has the DNA TGTGCCAGCAGAGCCGGGGTCCAGGATGGAGGCTACACCTTC. This rearrangement joins TRBV2 to TRBJ1-2; D remains ambiguous. This CDR3 is built from 14 residues. Trimming removed 6 bases at V and 8 bases at J, with 19 bases between. CDR1 SNHLY and CDR2 FYNNEI come from the germline V gene. Complete variable domain (other parts from reference TRBV2 and TRBJ1-2): EPEVTQTPSHQVTQMGQEVILRCVPISNHLYFYWYRQILGQKVEFLVSFYNNEISEKSEIFDDQFSVERPDGSNFTLKIRSTKLEDSAMYFCASRAGVQDGGYTFGSGTRLTVV.

The chain employs TRBV5-1 and TRBJ1-5; D remains unclear. The V end was cut by 3 bases, the J end by 5 bases, with 9 bases between. The CDR3 runs to 13 residues. CDR1 is SGHRS and CDR2 is YFSETQ in the germline V gene. CDR3 in DNA: TGCGCCAGCAGCTGGGAGATCGATCAGCCCCAGCATTTT. This gives the protein CASSWEIDQPQHF.